The rows below give T cell receptor beta chains drawn from one sample of a study of CD8 T cells in ankylosing spondylitis. From the 5' RACE reads, TCRdb called clonotypes with MiXCR, one entry per CDR3 protein. The repertoire holds more than 200,000 distinct CDR3 sequences, with roughly a quarter as singletons. Sequenced sample: blood, either unsorted or a sorted T cell fraction (not recorded which). The receptors were gathered from a male donor with ankylosing spondylitis or in good health (not recorded which). Both conserved end residues are part of each CDR3. D genes are given only for firm matches. Clone size is stated in some rows and not others, as once, few, many or a class when expanded.

TRBD2,TRBJ2-3,few,17,TRBV12-3/TRBV12-4,CASTPSASGGAGDTQYF,TGTGCCAGCACCCCGTCGGCTAGCGGGGGGGCGGGAGATACGCAGTATTTT
.,TRBJ1-1,few,11,TRBV20-1,CSASRPTEAFF,TGCAGTGCTAGTAGGCCCACTGAAGCTTTCTTT
.,TRBJ1-5,many,11,TRBV21-1,CASSPRTDQHF,TGTGCCAGCAGCCCCCGGACGGATCAGCATTTT
.,TRBJ2-2,.,11,TRBV10-3,CAIKETGELFF,TGTGCCATCAAGGAGACCGGGGAGCTGTTTTTT
.,TRBJ1-6,many,14,TRBV12-3/TRBV12-4,CASSFKIPSSPLHF,TGTGCCAGCAGTTTCAAAATCCCCAGCTCACCCCTCCACTTT
TRBD1,TRBJ2-6,.,16,TRBV6-1,CASSLAGGAGANVLTF,TGTGCCAGCAGTCTCGCAGGGGGCGCCGGGGCCAACGTCCTGACTTTC
TRBD2,TRBJ2-5,few,15,TRBV20-1,CSAPPSGGSVQTQYF,TGCAGTGCTCCTCCTAGCGGGGGGAGCGTTCAGACCCAGTACTTC
.,TRBJ2-3,many,15,TRBV7-6,CASSLLTGGPGTQYF,TGTGCCAGCAGCTTACTGACCGGGGGCCCCGGTACGCAGTATTTT
.,TRBJ2-2,.,13,TRBV12-3/TRBV12-4,CASSLTRPGELFF,TGTGCCAGCAGTTTAACGCGGCCCGGGGAGCTGTTTTTT
TRBD2,TRBJ2-5,many,14,TRBV20-1,CSADLRGAQETQYF,TGCAGTGCTGATCTGCGGGGGGCCCAAGAGACCCAGTACTTC
TRBD1,TRBJ1-2,many,13,TRBV20-1,CSASGGANYGYTF,TGCAGTGCTTCAGGGGGGGCTAACTATGGCTACACCTTC
.,TRBJ2-5,many,12,TRBV20-1,CSATPDQETQYF,TGCAGTGCTACTCCAGACCAAGAGACCCAGTACTTC
.,TRBJ2-5,.,16,TRBV12-3/TRBV12-4,CASSLGAGASKKTQYF,TGTGCCAGCAGTTTAGGGGCAGGGGCTAGTAAGAAGACCCAGTACTTC
.,TRBJ2-2,few,17,TRBV29-1,CSATRARGPEDTGELFF,TGCAGCGCCACCCGGGCGAGGGGCCCCGAGGACACCGGGGAGCTGTTTTTT
.,TRBJ2-3,.,15,TRBV11-2,CASSLVSASTDTQYF,TGTGCCAGCAGCTTAGTGTCGGCGAGCACAGATACGCAGTATTTT